This record covers a single T cell receptor (beta chain). 60 Vbeta and 13 Jbeta primers were used in PCR. The assay was immunoSEQ multiplex PCR, and TCRdb's table has in-frame clones only and misses some. The table shows around 140,000 clones, with approximately 82% occurring only once. The data are from a study of cytomegalovirus exposure and HLA in healthy donors. The germline V gene encodes CDR1 WNHNN and CDR2 SYGVQD (reference sequence). The CDR3 sequence is 12 residues long. V lost 5 bases, J lost 12 bases, and 8 bases stayed unmatched. The chain combines TRBV10-1 with TRBJ2-3, with 7 bases identical to TRBD2. The TCR was taken from a man under 40 in good health and CMV-seropositive. Sample: PBMCs. The CDR3 coding sequence is TGCGCCAGCAGTCCCTCCGGGGGGACCCAGTATTTT. Translation: CASSPSGGTQYF.